The following is a TCR beta chain sequence with its context. Its antigen is still unknown. Generated by immunoSEQ multiplex PCR, the TCRdb table keeps only in-frame clones and is missing some. Of fewer than 150,000 clones in the sample, more than 70% were seen once. This specimen belongs to a study of cytomegalovirus exposure and HLA in healthy donors. About the study: It was reported in a later analysis that the 100 to 150 validation repertoires used the same platform as the 666 first-cohort repertoires.

Study observations and caveats: According to a subsequent analysis, TCR clusters identified in the first cohort showed a tendency to co-occur across the approximately 110 validation repertoires. Generally TCR sequences proved uncommon, though certain public TCRs appeared in numerous donors. Cytomegalovirus-associated status was assigned to around 160 TCR beta chains.

Looked up from germline, CDR1 is LNHDA and CDR2 is SQIVND (reference sequence). The CDR3 has 15 amino acids. The germline V and J ends were trimmed by 1 base and 1 base, with 11 bases remaining between them. Sequencing was carried out using PBMCs. V is TRBV19 and J is TRBJ2-7, with D uncertain. The receptor comes from a man between 18 and 35 years old in good health and CMV-seronegative. CDR3 coding DNA: TGTGCCAGTAGTATAGTGGGTTTCGGGTCCTACGAGCAGTACTTC. It is translated as CASSIVGFGSYEQYF.